This T cell receptor beta chain is from a study of cytomegalovirus exposure and HLA in healthy donors. Study-level points and caveats: It has been reported that TCR beta sequences accurately predicted the HLA-A and HLA-B alleles of most subjects. Across donors, most TCRs were seen rarely, yet some public ones were widespread. A further, later analysis showed that HLA-associated TCR beta chains (compared with equally common others) were more clonally expanded.

Despite likely unrecorded immune exposures, the donors were nominally healthy at the time of sampling. About this clone: Its antigen is not known.

Researchers ran the PCR with 60 Vbeta and 13 Jbeta primers. Assay: immunoSEQ multiplex PCR; the TCRdb copy retains only in-frame clones and omits some. Here the sample spans around 190,000 clones, about 81% being singletons. This receptor was obtained from a man aged 30 to 45 in good health and CMV-seropositive. Sequenced sample: PBMCs.

This CDR3 is CASTPGRGNQETQYF. CDR3 in DNA: TGTGCCAGCACCCCCGGCCGGGGAAACCAAGAGACCCAGTACTTC. The chain has TRBV19 and TRBJ2-5; possibly TRBD2 for D (5 bases). The V gene's germline CDR1 is LNHDA and CDR2 SQIVND (reference sequence). V was pared by 9 bases and J by 0 bases, with 17 bases between. This CDR3 is built from 15 residues.